This TCR beta chain was retrieved from a study of blood T cell repertoires in COVID-19. The wider study: Collection of acute and convalescent COVID-19 samples took place in the United States, Italy and Spain. T cells, B-cell-depleted T cells, or PBMCs supplied cDNA or gDNA.

Germline trimming cut 5 bases from V and 3 bases from J; bases unmatched to any gene: 3. Germline CDR1 MNHEY, CDR2 SVGEGT. This CDR3 has 14 amino acids. Per the authors' pipeline: Amplification of reference gene primers provided the estimated nucleated cell counts. TCRdb's table, derived via immunoSEQ multiplex PCR, lists solely in-frame clones and lacks some. The V and J calls and clone size were taken over from that table, and D and trimming were inferred from the DNA. The sample yields roughly 250,000 clones, 90% seen once. This chain links TRBV6-2 or TRBV6-3 with TRBJ2-1; TRBD2 aligns across 8 bases. The sequenced sample consisted of peripheral blood. This clonotype originated in a middle-aged woman with acute or convalescent COVID-19. CDR3 in amino acids: CASSPGGIYNEQFF. DNA for the CDR3: TGTGCCAGCAGTCCGGGGGGGATCTACAATGAGCAGTTCTTC.